Presented here are 25 T cell receptor beta chains from one specimen sequenced in a study of blood T cell repertoires in COVID-19. Only in-frame clones appear in the TCRdb table, and some are missing; sequencing was by immunoSEQ multiplex PCR. There are about 250,000 clones in the sample; around 89% occur only once, and 0.99% lies in the top ten. Sequenced input: peripheral blood. The receptor set was obtained from a woman aged 40 to 55 who had recovered from COVID-19.

This clone was recorded a few times. The rearrangement links TRBV5-6 to TRBJ1-5, with a possible D match to TRBD1 (6 bases). Germline V gene data show CDR1 as SGHDT and CDR2 as YYEEEE. The CDR3 is 14 amino acids. Between the trimmed V and J ends, which lost 2 bases and 0 bases, there was a span of 6 bases. CDR3 sequence: CASSLQGSNQPQHF. The DNA of the CDR3 is TGTGCCAGCAGCTTACAGGGTAGCAATCAGCCCCAGCATTTT.

The chain's CDR3 is CASSLSSGSPSYEQYF. The CDR3 bases are TGCGCCAGCAGCTTGTCCAGCGGGAGCCCCTCCTACGAGCAGTACTTC. The rearrangement joins TRBV5-1 to TRBJ2-7; 8 bases agree with TRBD2. The V gene's germline CDR1 is SGHRS and CDR2 YFSETQ. V lost 1 base, J lost 0 bases, and 6 bases stayed unmatched. The CDR3 is made up of 16 amino acids.

The CDR3 spells CSASTRTANYGYTF. As DNA, the CDR3 is TGCAGTGCTAGTACGAGGACAGCTAACTATGGCTACACCTTC. The genes are TRBV20-1 and TRBJ1-2; TRBD1 might be the D (6 bases). Trimming cost V 3 bases and J 0 bases, with 11 bases left between them. Per germline, CDR1 DFQATT and CDR2 SNEGSKA (reference sequence). The CDR3 has 14 amino acids.

V usage is TRBV11-2 and J usage is TRBJ1-3; D is ambiguous. The CDR3 has 16 amino acids. The V end lost 2 bases, the J end lost 0 bases, and 11 bases lay between the germline ends. The germline V gene encodes CDR1 SGHAT and CDR2 FQNNGV. CDR3 bases: TGTGCCAGCAGCTTACGTTCAGGCCTCTCTGGAAACACCATATATTTT. Its translation is CASSLRSGLSGNTIYF.

The rearrangement links TRBV7-9 to TRBJ2-6, with a weak D call TRBD2 (5 bases). Germline assignment: CDR1 SEHNR and CDR2 FQNEAQ (reference sequence). Trimming left V 1 base short and J 12 bases short, with 7 bases between. This CDR3 contains 12 residues. The CDR3 bases are TGTGCCAGCAGCTTAGAACGGGGCGTCCTGACTTTC. As protein: CASSLERGVLTF.

The rearrangement links TRBV7-9 to TRBJ2-7; D is possibly TRBD1 (5 bases). This CDR3 has 13 amino acids. Germline V gives CDR1 SEHNR, CDR2 FQNEAQ (reference sequence). V gave up 5 bases and J gave up 5 bases, with 13 bases separating them. The CDR3 coding sequence is TGTGCCAGCAGCCCCCCCGACAGAGACGAGCAGTACTTC. Amino acid sequence: CASSPPDRDEQYF. Full variable domain (rest looked up from reference TRBV7-9 and TRBJ2-7): DTGVSQNPRHKITKRGQNVTFRCDPISEHNRLYWYRQTLGQGPEFLTYFQNEAQLEKSRLLSDRFSAERPKGSFSTLEIQRTEQGDSAMYLCASSPPDRDEQYFGPGTRLTVT.

The chain combines TRBV5-8 with TRBJ2-6; D not resolved. Germline values: CDR1 SGHTS, CDR2 YDEGEE. The CDR3 is 16 amino acids. Trimming left V 4 bases short and J 3 bases short, with 14 bases between. The CDR3 sequence: CASSPWAPGGANVLTF. The CDR3 DNA follows: TGTGCCAGCAGCCCTTGGGCCCCAGGTGGGGCCAACGTCCTGACTTTC.

The genes are TRBV4-3 and TRBJ2-7, with 12 bases identical to TRBD2. The CDR3 consists of 15 residues. The V and J ends lost 4 bases and 2 bases, in that order; junction bases with no gene match: 3. The germline gives CDR1 LGHNA, CDR2 YSLEER. CDR3 loop: CASSRGLAGAYEQYF. The CDR3 nucleotides are TGCGCCAGCAGCCGGGGACTAGCGGGCGCCTACGAGCAGTACTTC.

This chain links TRBV29-1 with TRBJ2-7; 9 bases are shared with TRBD1. The CDR3 length is 13 residues. CDR1 is SQVTM and CDR2 is ANQGSEA in the germline V gene. V trimming: 5 bases; J trimming: 6 bases; junction bases outside the gene matches: 8. The CDR3 nucleotides are TGCAGCGTTCCTAGGACAGGGGCTGGCGAGCAGTACTTC. Translated, it gives CSVPRTGAGEQYF.

The chain employs TRBV30 and TRBJ1-1, with D tentatively TRBD1 (6 bases). The germline V and J ends were trimmed by 8 bases and 1 base, with 20 bases remaining between them. The germline V gene encodes CDR1 GTSNPN and CDR2 SVGIG (reference sequence). The CDR3 contains 15 residues. The CDR3 loop reads CARGRGPFSNTEAFF. In DNA form, the CDR3 reads TGTGCCCGAGGCAGGGGACCCTTCTCGAACACTGAAGCTTTCTTT.

V is TRBV6-5 and J is TRBJ1-2, with 9 bases matching TRBD1. The J segment lost 8 bases and the V segment lost 5 bases, leaving 9 bases of the junction unmatched. Germline CDR1 is MNHEY and CDR2 is SVGAGI. The CDR3 spans 14 residues. This CDR3 reads CASSTPGTGTGYTF. The DNA of the CDR3 is TGTGCCAGCAGTACTCCCGGGACAGGGACCGGCTACACCTTC.

The chain employs TRBV20-1 and TRBJ1-1, with D uncertain. V lost 4 bases and J lost 1, with 4 bases in between. CDR3 length: 11 residues. Germline V gives CDR1 DFQATT, CDR2 SNEGSKA (reference sequence). CDR3 protein: CSAMANTEAFF. As DNA, the CDR3 is TGCAGTGCTATGGCGAACACTGAAGCTTTCTTT.

V and J are TRBV4-1 and TRBJ1-5, with D possibly TRBD1 on 5 matching bases. CDR3 length equals 15 residues. Trimming removed 1 base from V and 6 bases from J, with 13 bases in between. Germline CDR1 reads MGHRA; CDR2 reads YSYEKL. CDR3 bases: TGCGCCAGCAGCCAAGGCCCCGGGGGGGGTCAGCCCCAGCATTTT. Translation gives CASSQGPGGGQPQHF.

This clone was detected only once. The V and J genes are TRBV6-1 and TRBJ1-1; D is undetermined. Germline loops: CDR1 MNHNS, CDR2 SASEGT. The CDR3 extends over 13 amino acids. V was pared by 1 base and J by 7 bases, with 10 bases between. The CDR3 nucleotides are TGTGCCAGCAGTGAAGGGGCAGGTGGTGAAGCTTTCTTT. Protein: CASSEGAGGEAFF.

The rearrangement links TRBV4-3 to TRBJ2-1; tentative D call: TRBD2 (6 bases). This CDR3 has 13 residues. V lost 4 bases to trimming and J lost 6 bases, with 10 bases between them. Germline CDR1 reads LGHNA; CDR2 reads YSLEER. CDR3 DNA: TGCGCCAGCAGCCGACGGAGGGGCAATGAGCAGTTCTTC. This encodes CASSRRRGNEQFF.

This chain joins TRBV5-1 and TRBJ1-2; the match to TRBD1 covers 8 bases. This CDR3 region has 12 residues. Germline trimming cut 4 bases from V and 8 bases from J; bases unmatched to any gene: 4. From germline, CDR1 is SGHRS and CDR2 YFSETQ. CDR3 bases: TGCGCCAGCAGCCCAGGGACAGGAGGCTACACCTTC. Protein: CASSPGTGGYTF.

In this sample, this clone turned up once. The CDR3 DNA reads as TGTGCCAGCAGCCGAGGGGGCTGGGATGGCTACACCTTC. This sequence encodes CASSRGGWDGYTF. The V gene is TRBV12-3 or TRBV12-4, the J gene TRBJ1-2, with TRBD1 matching 7 bases. The CDR3 is 13 residues long. V gave up 6 bases and J gave up 6 bases; unmatched junction bases: 7.

This clone was observed a single time. The chain employs TRBV21-1 and TRBJ1-1; the D call of TRBD1 is as the table states it, not checked on the DNA. TRBV21-1 is described as a pseudogene. There are 17 residues in the CDR3. The DNA of the CDR3 is TGTGCCAGCAGCGGCCGGGAGCAGGGGGCGCGGAACACTGAAGCTTTCTTT. This gives the protein CASSGREQGARNTEAFF.

The chain is built from TRBV7-9 and TRBJ2-5; D is possibly TRBD1 (6 bases). The V gene lost 5 bases and the J gene lost 1 base, with 14 bases spanning the gap. Germline V lookup: CDR1 SEHNR, CDR2 FQNEAQ (reference sequence). The CDR3 length is 15 residues. The CDR3 sequence: CASSPNRAAQETQYF. CDR3 nucleotide sequence: TGTGCCAGCAGCCCCAACAGGGCTGCCCAAGAGACCCAGTACTTC.

The chain links TRBV27 to TRBJ2-3; 7 bases match TRBD2. CDR1 and CDR2 from the germline V gene are MNHEY and SMNVEV (reference sequence). The length of the CDR3 is 17 residues. J was trimmed by 2 bases and V by 7 bases; bases with no gene match: 15. CDR3 nucleotide sequence: TGTGCCAGCACACCGTTAGGCGGGACTACCCACACAGATACGCAGTATTTT. Translation: CASTPLGGTTHTDTQYF.

This clone has only one observation. V and J are TRBV5-1 and TRBJ2-1; TRBD2 matches at 9 bases. The ends lost 4 bases at V and 6 bases at J; junction bases unmatched: 11. This CDR3 spans 16 amino acids. CDR1 and CDR2 (germline): SGHRS, YFSETQ. CDR3 sequence reads: CASSPRGSGSSNEQFF. The CDR3 region has the DNA TGCGCCAGCAGCCCCCGAGGTAGCGGGAGCTCCAATGAGCAGTTCTTC.

The chain is built from TRBV6-5 and TRBJ1-2; 7 positions agree with TRBD1. Germline lookup yields CDR1 MNHEY and CDR2 SVGAGI. This CDR3 comprises 13 residues. Trimming at V came to 6 bases and at J to 5 bases, leaving 6 bases not matched to a gene. Here the CDR3 reads CASSKGQLYGYTF. CDR3 DNA sequence: TGTGCCAGCAGCAAGGGACAGCTTTATGGCTACACCTTC.

This clone is a singleton in its sample. The chain has TRBV4-2 and TRBJ1-3; maybe TRBD1 (6 bases). The V end was cut by 0 bases, the J end by 0 bases, with 18 bases between. Germline values: CDR1 LGHNA, CDR2 YNFKEQ. The CDR3 length is 19 residues. The chain's CDR3 is CASSQDAGWTADSGNTIYF. The CDR3 bases are TGTGCCAGCAGCCAAGATGCAGGGTGGACAGCAGACTCTGGAAACACCATATATTTT.

This clone came up once. The chain couples TRBV10-3 to TRBJ1-3; TRBD1 might be the D (6 bases). Germline V CDR1 and CDR2: ENHRY, SYGVKD. Trimming took off 8 bases at V and 1 base at J, with 12 bases between the two ends. CDR3 length: 14 residues. The chain's CDR3 is CAIGRGSSGNTIYF. The CDR3 DNA reads as TGTGCCATCGGCAGGGGATCTTCTGGAAACACCATATATTTT.

The chain carries TRBV7-8 and TRBJ1-2, with unresolved D. V was shortened by 4 bases and J by 4 bases, with 10 bases between the two germline ends. Germline-derived CDR1 and CDR2 are SGHVS and FQNEAQ. This CDR3 is 13 amino acids long. In DNA form, the CDR3 reads TGTGCCAGCAGCTCCGTGTTAGTCTATGGCTACACCTTC. This sequence encodes CASSSVLVYGYTF.